The 4 T cell receptor beta chains in this list originate from one sample, sequenced in a study of T cell responses to AZD1222 COVID-19 vaccine. Some clones are missing from TCRdb's copy, which holds only in-frame ones; the method was immunoSEQ multiplex PCR. The top ten hold roughly 2.1% of the sample, which has some 150,000 clones, approximately 90% seen once. This specimen was peripheral blood, taken on day 0 of AZD1222 vaccination. The receptors shown here come from an adult in good health.

The chain recombines TRBV7-2 with TRBJ1-1; D is unclear. The germline V gene has CDR1 SGHTA and CDR2 FQGNSA. This CDR3 is built from 11 residues. With 2 bases removed from V and 7 bases from J, the gap between germline ends came to 5 bases. CDR3 coding DNA: TGTGCCAGCAGCTTAAGAAATGAAGCTTTCTTT. This sequence encodes CASSLRNEAFF.

CDR3 protein: CASSKNRQGAYGQYF. In DNA form, the CDR3 reads TGTGCCAGCAGCAAGAATCGACAGGGGGCGTATGGGCAGTACTTC. The chain recombines TRBV6-2 or TRBV6-3 with TRBJ2-7, with 10 nucleotides matching TRBD1. CDR3 length: 15 residues. The V and J ends lost 6 bases and 9 bases, in that order; junction bases with no gene match: 14. Per germline, CDR1 MNHEY and CDR2 SVGEGT.

The V and J genes are TRBV30 and TRBJ2-5; D possibly uses TRBD1 or TRBD2 (5 bases each). Germline V gene data show CDR1 as GTSNPN and CDR2 as SVGIG (reference sequence). The V end lost 2 bases, the J end lost 0 bases, and 10 bases lay between the germline ends. CDR3 size: 14 residues. The CDR3 bases are TGTGCCTGGAGTCACGGGACGTACCAAGAGACCCAGTACTTC. Amino acid sequence: CAWSHGTYQETQYF.

The CDR3 sequence is CASSYSREGREQYF. CDR3 in DNA: TGTGCCAGCAGTTACTCGCGGGAGGGCCGCGAGCAGTACTTC. The V gene is TRBV6-2 or TRBV6-3, the J gene TRBJ2-7; 9 nucleotides match TRBD2. Germline CDR1 is MNHEY and CDR2 is SVGEGT. CDR3 size: 14 residues. Unmatched junction bases numbered 3, after V lost 0 bases and J lost 6 bases.